This T cell receptor (beta chain) was obtained from a study of CD8 T cells in Susac syndrome. General study results and limits: The study's TCR sequencing and HLA analysis drew on a certain number of individuals. That number was acknowledged as relatively small.

The authors sequenced TCR beta from blood CD8+ and CD4+ T cells. The authors negatively isolated CD8+ and CD4+ T cells and FACS-enriched TEMRA cells. The authors reverse transcribed about 0.5 to 1 ug RNA with random hexamers. Amplification of TCR beta CDR3 spanned 54 Vbeta and 13 Jbeta via immunoSEQ multiplex PCR. TCRdb re-analysed the immunoSEQ multiplex PCR reads in MiXCR, keeping a single row per CDR3 protein. The sample has 250,000 to 300,000 distinct CDR3 sequences, about nine tenths seen once; the top ten hold more than 0.15%. Note on this clonotype: What it binds is not known.

The TCR was taken from a human donor with multiple sclerosis. Sample: CD8+ T cells from PBMCs.

Here the CDR3 DNA reads TGTGCCTGGAGTTACGGGTACACTGAAGCTTTCTTT. Translating it yields CAWSYGYTEAFF. V usage is TRBV30 and J usage is TRBJ1-1; D gene ambiguous. Per the germline V gene, CDR1 is GTSNPN and CDR2 is SVGIG (reference sequence). Trimming left V 2 bases short and J 3 bases short, with 7 bases between. The CDR3 has 12 residues. The full variable domain, in which reference TRBV30 and TRBJ1-1 provide the parts outside the CDR3, is SQTIHQWPATLVQPVGSPLSLECTVEGTSNPNLYWYRQAAGRGLQLLFYSVGIGQISSEVPQNLSASRPQDRQFILSSKKLLLSDSGFYLCAWSYGYTEAFFGQGTRLTVV.